One and the same sample provided the 20 T cell receptor beta chains below, sequenced in a study of CD8 T cells in Susac syndrome. The authors reverse transcribed about 0.5 to 1 ug RNA with random hexamers. Using its own MiXCR run on the immunoSEQ multiplex PCR reads, TCRdb lists one record per CDR3 protein. Of 100,000 or so distinct CDR3 sequences listed, 85% to 95% are singletons. Sequencing was done on a sample of CD8+ T cells from PBMCs. The receptor set was obtained from a human donor in good health.

The chain couples TRBV18 to TRBJ1-5; D is undetermined. V was trimmed by 1 base and J by 0 bases, leaving 7 bases between them. The CDR3 runs 15 residues. Per the germline V gene, CDR1 is KGHSH and CDR2 is LQKENI. DNA for the CDR3: TGTGCCAGCTCACCACGGAGTAATAGCAATCAGCCCCAGCATTTT. Encoded protein: CASSPRSNSNQPQHF.

V and J are TRBV7-2 and TRBJ1-1; D might be TRBD1 (5 bases). The CDR3 is made up of 14 amino acids. Trimming cost V 5 bases and J 1 base, with 11 bases left between them. In germline, CDR1 is SGHTA, CDR2 FQGNSA. The DNA of the CDR3 is TGTGCCAGCAGCCTCAGGGTCCGGAACACTGAAGCTTTCTTT. Translation: CASSLRVRNTEAFF. The variable domain in full, completed from reference TRBV7-2 and TRBJ1-1, reads GAGVSQSPSNKVTEKGKDVELRCDPISGHTALYWYRQSLGQGLEFLIYFQGNSAPDKSGLPSDRFSAERTGGSVSTLTIQRTQQEDSAVYLCASSLRVRNTEAFFGQGTRLTVV.

This chain connects TRBV5-1 to TRBJ2-1; no definite D call. V dropped 1 base and J dropped 7 bases, with 9 bases sitting between them. The germline gives CDR1 SGHRS, CDR2 YFSETQ. The CDR3 is 13 amino acids. The CDR3 DNA reads as TGCGCCAGCAGCTTGCAGACACAGAATGAGCAGTTCTTC. It specifies CASSLQTQNEQFF.

This clonotype has only one observation. The rearrangement links TRBV6-6 to TRBJ2-7; the D call may be TRBD1 or TRBD2 (5 bases each). Germline values: CDR1 MNHNY, CDR2 SVGAGI (reference sequence). CDR3 size: 15 residues. V shed 8 bases and J shed 0 bases, with 17 bases lying between them. The CDR3 sequence is CASRYRTGISYEQYF. The CDR3 coding sequence is TGTGCCAGCCGGTACAGGACTGGGATCTCCTACGAGCAGTACTTC.

The chain recombines TRBV7-2 with TRBJ2-1; D remains ambiguous. Per germline, CDR1 SGHTA and CDR2 FQGNSA. The CDR3 covers 11 residues. Trimming shortened V by 2 bases and J by 11 bases, and 7 bases separated the two germline ends. CDR3 loop: CASSLSGQQFF. CDR3 bases: TGTGCCAGCAGCTTATCCGGGCAGCAGTTCTTC.

The gene calls are TRBV6-1 and TRBJ1-1, with 8 bases lining up with TRBD1. CDR1 is MNHNS and CDR2 is SASEGT in the germline V gene. CDR3 length: 16 residues. Trimming cost V 6 bases and J 4 bases; bases outside gene matches: 13. CDR3 in DNA: TGTGCCAGCAGACTTCAGACAGGGGAAGGGAGCACTGAAGCTTTCTTT. The encoded protein is CASRLQTGEGSTEAFF.

The genes are TRBV28 and TRBJ2-5, with D possibly being TRBD2 (5 bases). The length of the CDR3 is 15 residues. V was shortened by 8 bases and J by 1 base, with 17 bases between the two germline ends. Germline V CDR1 and CDR2: MDHEN, SYDVKM. Written as DNA, the CDR3 is TGTGCCAGCTTTACACCGGGGAGTCGCCAAGAGACCCAGTACTTC. This gives the protein CASFTPGSRQETQYF.

The V gene is TRBV20-1, the J gene TRBJ1-6; D is uncertain. The CDR3 contains 14 residues. The germline gives CDR1 DFQATT, CDR2 SNEGSKA (reference sequence). V was clipped by 7 bases and J by 1 base, with 11 bases between them. This CDR3 is CSVTDGSYNSPLHF. The CDR3 DNA reads as TGCAGTGTAACAGACGGATCCTATAATTCACCCCTCCACTTT.

The chain recombines TRBV2 with TRBJ2-3; TRBD2 is a possible D gene (5 bases). V lost 10 bases and J 2 bases, leaving 13 bases between the germline ends. There are 13 residues in the CDR3. Germline CDR1 and CDR2: SNHLY and FYNNEI. The CDR3 loop reads CATRTVTTDTQYF. The CDR3 region has the DNA TGTGCCACCAGGACTGTCACCACAGATACGCAGTATTTT.

The chain is built from TRBV24-1 and TRBJ2-2; 7 bases are a match to TRBD1. Germline V gives CDR1 KGHDR, CDR2 SFDVKD. With V trimmed by 3 bases and J by 2 bases, 5 bases remained unmatched. The CDR3 has 16 residues. As DNA, the CDR3 is TGTGCCACCAGTGATCGGACAGGATTTAACACCGGGGAGCTGTTTTTT. It translates to CATSDRTGFNTGELFF.

V gene TRBV11-2 combines with J gene TRBJ2-3; D might be TRBD1 (6 bases). This CDR3 spans 13 amino acids. Deletions cut 6 bases from V and 4 bases from J, with 11 bases between. Germline CDR1 reads SGHAT; CDR2 reads FQNNGV. As DNA, the CDR3 is TGTGCCAGCAGTACTACAGGGTCAGATACGCAGTATTTT. Amino acids: CASSTTGSDTQYF.

The V gene is TRBV20-1, the J gene TRBJ1-2; unclear D gene. The CDR3 has 14 amino acids. Looked up from germline, CDR1 is DFQATT and CDR2 is SNEGSKA (reference sequence). The germline V and J ends were trimmed by 6 bases and 4 bases, with 18 bases remaining between them. The CDR3 loop is CSARGADGSYGYTF. In DNA, the CDR3 is TGCAGTGCCCGGGGTGCGGACGGATCCTATGGCTACACCTTC.

CDR3: CSARIRGGTTDTQYF. The CDR3 DNA is TGCAGTGCTAGAATAAGGGGGGGGACCACAGATACGCAGTATTTT. The chain has TRBV20-1 and TRBJ2-3; maybe TRBD2 (7 bases). Looked up from germline, CDR1 is DFQATT and CDR2 is SNEGSKA (reference sequence). V lost 2 bases, J lost 2 bases, and 14 bases lay in between. There are 15 residues in the CDR3.

V and J are TRBV2 and TRBJ1-2; 9 bases align to TRBD1. From germline, CDR1 is SNHLY and CDR2 FYNNEI. CDR3 length: 16 residues. Trimming at V came to 8 bases and at J to 2 bases, leaving 12 bases not matched to a gene. DNA of the CDR3: TGTGCCAGCGTAAGGACACAGGGGGCACTAAACTATGGCTACACCTTC. Translating it yields CASVRTQGALNYGYTF.

This clonotype has only one observation. The chain is built from TRBV30 and TRBJ2-7, with unresolved D. Germline CDR1 is GTSNPN and CDR2 is SVGIG (reference sequence). The ends were cut back, 5 bases at V and 2 bases at J, with 10 bases in the middle. The length of the CDR3 is 12 residues. The CDR3 region is CAWAGSAYEQYF. Written as DNA, the CDR3 is TGTGCCTGGGCCGGGTCCGCCTACGAGCAGTACTTC. Full variable domain (remainder filled in from reference TRBV30 and TRBJ2-7): SQTIHQWPATLVQPVGSPLSLECTVEGTSNPNLYWYRQAAGRGLQLLFYSVGIGQISSEVPQNLSASRPQDRQFILSSKKLLLSDSGFYLCAWAGSAYEQYFGPGTRLTVT.

The chain couples TRBV28 to TRBJ1-6; the D is unclear. CDR1 and CDR2 (germline): MDHEN, SYDVKM. The CDR3 extends over 15 amino acids. Trimming took off 4 bases at V and 10 bases at J, with 17 bases between the two ends. In nucleotides, the CDR3 is TGTGCCAGCAGTTCACAAGGGAGCTCGGGATCACCCCTCCACTTT. Protein product: CASSSQGSSGSPLHF.

CDR3 in amino acids: CAWSQRGQGQAFF. The CDR3 region has the DNA TGTGCCTGGAGTCAAAGGGGACAGGGACAAGCTTTCTTT. The chain is built from TRBV30 and TRBJ1-1, with 9 bases aligning to TRBD1. V was clipped by 2 bases and J by 9 bases; unmatched bases: 7. CDR3 size: 13 residues. From germline, CDR1 is GTSNPN and CDR2 SVGIG (reference sequence).

The chain is built from TRBV20-1 and TRBJ1-1; weak D call: TRBD1 (5 bases). Trimming left V 6 bases short and J 7 bases short, with 21 bases between. This CDR3 comprises 14 residues. Germline V CDR1 and CDR2: DFQATT, SNEGSKA (reference sequence). The CDR3 reads CSARGGSGSLEAFF. The CDR3 DNA reads as TGCAGTGCCCGTGGGGGAAGTGGTAGCCTTGAAGCTTTCTTT.

The chain combines TRBV11-1 with TRBJ2-2; 9 bases map to TRBD1. The CDR3 contains 15 residues. Germline V gene lookup returns CDR1 SGHAT and CDR2 FQDESV (reference sequence). After removal of 5 bases from V and 6 bases from J, the junction contained 7 bases not matched to a gene. CDR3 loop: CASSPSGQGPGELFF. The DNA of the CDR3 is TGTGCCAGCAGCCCTTCGGGACAGGGTCCCGGGGAGCTGTTTTTT.

The count of this clonotype is one. The V call is TRBV29-1, the J call TRBJ1-1; 12 bases are shared with TRBD1. The CDR3 has 14 amino acids. Losses at the gene ends were 7 bases for V and 5 bases for J; bases not matched to a gene: 8. Germline V CDR1 and CDR2: SQVTM, ANQGSEA. CDR3 nucleotides: TGCAGCGCAGGGACAGGGGGCAGGGTAACTGAAGCTTTCTTT. Its translation: CSAGTGGRVTEAFF. Full variable domain (remainder filled in from reference TRBV29-1 and TRBJ1-1): SAVISQKPSRDICQRGTSLTIQCQVDSQVTMMFWYRQQPGQSLTLIATANQGSEATYESGFVIDKFPISRPNLTFSTLTVSNMSPEDSSIYLCSAGTGGRVTEAFFGQGTRLTVV.